This T cell receptor (beta chain) originates from a study of shared clonotypes between healthy human individuals. Profiled with immunoSEQ multiplex PCR; TCRdb holds only in-frame clones, not every one. The sample gives about 610,000 clones, 95% to 98% of which show up once; 0.045% to 0.07% is in the top ten. The CDR3 spans 14 residues. CDR1 MNHEY and CDR2 SMNVEV come from the germline V gene (reference sequence). V lost 6 bases to trimming and J lost 0 bases, with 11 bases between them. The sequence was obtained from a woman aged 25 to 45 in good health. Sequenced: naive CD4+ T cells sorted from blood. Subset denoted: CD45RA+ positively selected. V and J are TRBV27 and TRBJ1-1; no clear D. CDR3 region: CASRDQVMNTEAFF. As DNA, the CDR3 is TGTGCCAGCAGGGATCAGGTCATGAACACTGAAGCTTTCTTT.